This TCR beta chain comes out of a study of blood T cell repertoires in COVID-19. Study-wide background: Samples came from the United States, Italy and Spain, spanning acute and convalescent COVID-19. T cells, B-cell-depleted T cells, or PBMCs provided the cDNA or gDNA that served as material.

TCRdb keeps only in-frame clones here, not all; method: immunoSEQ multiplex PCR. The table shows a few hundred thousand clones, with nearly 90% occurring only once. Seattle enrolled patients during active infection and tracked them longitudinally. Trimming shortened V by 0 bases and J by 6 bases, and 10 bases separated the two germline ends. This CDR3 comprises 14 residues. Germline V CDR1 and CDR2: SGDLS, YYNGEE. The V gene is TRBV9, the J gene TRBJ1-3, with a possible D match to TRBD1 (6 bases). This TCR was sampled from a woman aged 55 to 70 with COVID-19, enrolled during active disease. The sequenced material came from peripheral blood. The CDR3 region is CASSVDRVTNTIYF. The CDR3 DNA is TGTGCCAGCAGCGTAGACAGGGTGACAAACACCATATATTTT.